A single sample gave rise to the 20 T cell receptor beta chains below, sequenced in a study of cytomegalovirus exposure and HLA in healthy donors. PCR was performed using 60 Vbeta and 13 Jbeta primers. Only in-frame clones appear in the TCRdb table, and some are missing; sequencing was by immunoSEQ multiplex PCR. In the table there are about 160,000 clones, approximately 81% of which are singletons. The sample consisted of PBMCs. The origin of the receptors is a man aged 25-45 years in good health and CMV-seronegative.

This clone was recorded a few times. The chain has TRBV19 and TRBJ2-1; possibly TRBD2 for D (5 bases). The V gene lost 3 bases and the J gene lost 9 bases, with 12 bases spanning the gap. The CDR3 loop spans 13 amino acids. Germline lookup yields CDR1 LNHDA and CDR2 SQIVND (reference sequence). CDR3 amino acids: CASSIWAGPEQFF. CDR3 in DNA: TGTGCCAGTAGTATTTGGGCGGGTCCTGAGCAGTTCTTC.

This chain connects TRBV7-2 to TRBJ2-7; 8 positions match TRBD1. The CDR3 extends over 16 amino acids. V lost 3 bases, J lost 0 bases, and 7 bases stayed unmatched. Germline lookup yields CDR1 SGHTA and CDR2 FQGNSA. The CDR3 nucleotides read TGTGCCAGCAGCTTTAGGACAGGGACGACCTCCTACGAGCAGTACTTC. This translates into CASSFRTGTTSYEQYF.

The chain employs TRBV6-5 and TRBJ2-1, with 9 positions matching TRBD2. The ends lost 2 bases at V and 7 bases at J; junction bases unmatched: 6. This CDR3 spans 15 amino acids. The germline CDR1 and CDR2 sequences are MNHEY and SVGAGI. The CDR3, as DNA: TGTGCCAGCAGTTACATAGTAGCGGGGGCTAATGAGCAGTTCTTC. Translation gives CASSYIVAGANEQFF.

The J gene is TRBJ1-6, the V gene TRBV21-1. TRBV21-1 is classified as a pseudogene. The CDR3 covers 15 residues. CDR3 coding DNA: TGTGCCAGCAGCAAAGTCCGGCAGAGGAATTCACCCCTCCACTTT. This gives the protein CASSKVRQRNSPLHF.

The CDR3, as DNA: TGTGCCAGCAGCCCGGGAGCGGGAGAAGGTCATGAGCAGTTCTTC. Amino acid sequence: CASSPGAGEGHEQFF. The rearrangement links TRBV4-2 to TRBJ2-1, with 8 bases identical to TRBD2. Germline V gives CDR1 LGHNA, CDR2 YNFKEQ. V dropped 4 bases and J dropped 8; count of bases not matched to a gene: 10. The CDR3 totals 15 residues.

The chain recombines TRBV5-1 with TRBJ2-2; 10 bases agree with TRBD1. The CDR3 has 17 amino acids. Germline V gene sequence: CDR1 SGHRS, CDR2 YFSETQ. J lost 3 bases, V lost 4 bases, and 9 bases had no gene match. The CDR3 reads CASSPSPGTGDTGELFF. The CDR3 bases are TGCGCCAGCAGCCCCAGCCCCGGGACAGGGGACACCGGGGAGCTGTTTTTT.

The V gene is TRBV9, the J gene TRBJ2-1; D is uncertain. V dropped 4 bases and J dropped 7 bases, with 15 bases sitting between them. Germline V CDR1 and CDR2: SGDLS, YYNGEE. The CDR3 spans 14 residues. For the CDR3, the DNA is TGTGCCAGCAGCCCCTCGCCGACGGAGAATGAGCAGTTCTTC. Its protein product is CASSPSPTENEQFF.

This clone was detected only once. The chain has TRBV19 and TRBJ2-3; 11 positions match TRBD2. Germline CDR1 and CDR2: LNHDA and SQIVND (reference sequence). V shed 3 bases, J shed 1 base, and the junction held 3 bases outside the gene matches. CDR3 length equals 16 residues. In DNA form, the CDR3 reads TGTGCCAGTAGTATCGGACTAGCGGGCGGCACAGATACGCAGTATTTT. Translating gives CASSIGLAGGTDTQYF. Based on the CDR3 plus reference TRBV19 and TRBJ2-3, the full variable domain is DGGITQSPKYLFRKEGQNVTLSCEQNLNHDAMYWYRQDPGQGLRLIYYSQIVNDFQKGDIAEGYSVSREKKESFPLTVTSAQKNPTAFYLCASSIGLAGGTDTQYFGPGTRLTVL.

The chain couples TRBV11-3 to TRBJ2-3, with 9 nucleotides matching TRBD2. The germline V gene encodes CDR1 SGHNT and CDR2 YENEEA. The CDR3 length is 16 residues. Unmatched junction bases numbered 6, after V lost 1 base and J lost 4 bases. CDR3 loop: CASSLAIAGDSDTQYF. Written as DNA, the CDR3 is TGTGCCAGCAGCTTAGCTATAGCGGGAGACTCAGATACGCAGTATTTT. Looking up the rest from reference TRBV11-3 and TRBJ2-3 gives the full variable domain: EAGVVQSPRYKIIEKKQPVAFWCNPISGHNTLYWYLQNLGQGPELLIRYENEEAVDDSQLPKDRFSAERLKGVDSTLKIQPAELGDSAVYLCASSLAIAGDSDTQYFGPGTRLTVL.

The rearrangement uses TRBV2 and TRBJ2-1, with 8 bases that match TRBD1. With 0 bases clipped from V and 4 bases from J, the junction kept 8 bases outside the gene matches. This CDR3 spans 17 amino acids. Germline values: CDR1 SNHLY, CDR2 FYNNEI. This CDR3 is CASSEALPGQGYNEQFF. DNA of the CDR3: TGTGCCAGCAGTGAAGCGCTTCCAGGACAGGGATACAATGAGCAGTTCTTC.

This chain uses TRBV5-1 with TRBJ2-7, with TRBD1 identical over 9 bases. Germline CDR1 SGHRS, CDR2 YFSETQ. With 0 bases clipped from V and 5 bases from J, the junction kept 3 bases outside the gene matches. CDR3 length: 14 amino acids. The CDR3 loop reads CASSLEGQGNEQYF. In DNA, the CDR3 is TGCGCCAGCAGCTTGGAGGGACAGGGAAACGAGCAGTACTTC.

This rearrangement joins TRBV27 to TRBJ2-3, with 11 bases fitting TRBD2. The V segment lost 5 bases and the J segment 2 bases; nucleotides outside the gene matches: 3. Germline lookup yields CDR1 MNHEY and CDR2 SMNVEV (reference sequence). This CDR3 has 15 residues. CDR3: CASSAGLAVTDTQYF. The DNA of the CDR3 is TGTGCCAGCAGTGCGGGACTAGCGGTCACAGATACGCAGTATTTT.

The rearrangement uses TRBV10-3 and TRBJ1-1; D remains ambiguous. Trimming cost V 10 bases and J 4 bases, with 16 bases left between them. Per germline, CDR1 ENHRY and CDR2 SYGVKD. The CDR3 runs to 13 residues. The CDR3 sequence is CATELTSGTEAFF. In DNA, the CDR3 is TGTGCCACCGAACTGACCTCAGGCACTGAAGCTTTCTTT.

CDR3 DNA: TGTGCCAGCAGTAGTGTGCCTAATAGCAATCAGCCCCAGCATTTT. Residues: CASSSVPNSNQPQHF. The chain is built from TRBV2 and TRBJ1-5; D unresolved. V gave up 5 bases and J gave up 0 bases, with 11 bases separating them. The CDR3 sequence is 15 residues long. In germline, CDR1 is SNHLY, CDR2 FYNNEI.

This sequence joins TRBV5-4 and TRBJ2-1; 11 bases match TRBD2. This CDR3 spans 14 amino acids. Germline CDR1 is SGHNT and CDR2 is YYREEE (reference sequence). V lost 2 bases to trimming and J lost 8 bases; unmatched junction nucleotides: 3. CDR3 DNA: TGTGCCAGCAGCTTCCTACTAGCGGGGGATGAGCAGTTCTTC. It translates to CASSFLLAGDEQFF.

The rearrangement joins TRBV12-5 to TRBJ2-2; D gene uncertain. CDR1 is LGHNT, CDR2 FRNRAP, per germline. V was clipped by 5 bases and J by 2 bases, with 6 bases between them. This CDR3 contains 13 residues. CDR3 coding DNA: TGTGCTAGTGGTCCGAGAAACACCGGGGAGCTGTTTTTT. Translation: CASGPRNTGELFF. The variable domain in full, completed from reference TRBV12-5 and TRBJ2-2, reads DARVTQTPRHKVTEMGQEVTMRCQPILGHNTVFWYRQTMMQGLELLAYFRNRAPLDDSGMPKDRFSAEMPDATLATLKIQPSEPRDSAVYFCASGPRNTGELFFGEGSRLTVL.

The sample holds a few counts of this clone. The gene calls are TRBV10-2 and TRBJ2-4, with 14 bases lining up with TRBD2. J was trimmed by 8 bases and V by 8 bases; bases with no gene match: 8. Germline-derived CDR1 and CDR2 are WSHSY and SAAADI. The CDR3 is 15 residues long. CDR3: CASGRLAGGRDIQYF. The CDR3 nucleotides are TGCGCCAGCGGACGACTAGCGGGGGGGAGGGACATTCAGTACTTC.

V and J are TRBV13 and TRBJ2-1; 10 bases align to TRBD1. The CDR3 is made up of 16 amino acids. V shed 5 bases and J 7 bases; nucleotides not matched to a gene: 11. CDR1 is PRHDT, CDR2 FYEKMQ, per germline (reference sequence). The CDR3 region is CASSPYRQGAVNEQFF. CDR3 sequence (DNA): TGTGCCAGCAGCCCCTACCGACAGGGGGCTGTAAATGAGCAGTTCTTC. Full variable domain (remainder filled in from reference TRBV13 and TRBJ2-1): AAGVIQSPRHLIKEKRETATLKCYPIPRHDTVYWYQQGPGQDPQFLISFYEKMQSDKGSIPDRFSAQQFSDYHSELNMSSLELGDSALYFCASSPYRQGAVNEQFFGPGTRLTVL.

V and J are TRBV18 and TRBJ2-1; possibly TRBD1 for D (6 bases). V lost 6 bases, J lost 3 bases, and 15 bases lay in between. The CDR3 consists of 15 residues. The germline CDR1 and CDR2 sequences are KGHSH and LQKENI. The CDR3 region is CASSPNRDNYNEQFF. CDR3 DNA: TGTGCCAGCTCCCCGAACCGGGACAACTACAATGAGCAGTTCTTC.

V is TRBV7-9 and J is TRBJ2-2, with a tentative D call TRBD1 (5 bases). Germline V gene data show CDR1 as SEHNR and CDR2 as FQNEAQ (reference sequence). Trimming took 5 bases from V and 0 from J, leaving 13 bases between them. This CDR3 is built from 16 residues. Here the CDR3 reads CASSPEGVPNTGELFF. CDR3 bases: TGTGCCAGCAGCCCAGAAGGGGTACCGAACACCGGGGAGCTGTTTTTT.